This T cell receptor beta chain was identified during a study of monozygotic twins with inflammatory bowel disease. This CDR3 is built from 15 residues. Per germline, CDR1 MNHEY and CDR2 SMNVEV (reference sequence). Total RNA input per TCR library was about 3.5 ug. Eight separate reactions per sample served to make cDNA. TCRdb re-called the 5' RACE reads and shows each CDR3 protein once, DNA omitted. This sample contains around 400,000 distinct CDR3 sequences. The gene calls are TRBV27 and TRBJ1-1; TCRdb picks TRBD1, but there is no DNA to check that call. The receptor comes from a human donor with ulcerative colitis or Crohn's disease, or a healthy co-twin of an affected twin (not recorded which). Sequencing was performed on blood. The CDR3 here is CATRGADRGFTEAFF.